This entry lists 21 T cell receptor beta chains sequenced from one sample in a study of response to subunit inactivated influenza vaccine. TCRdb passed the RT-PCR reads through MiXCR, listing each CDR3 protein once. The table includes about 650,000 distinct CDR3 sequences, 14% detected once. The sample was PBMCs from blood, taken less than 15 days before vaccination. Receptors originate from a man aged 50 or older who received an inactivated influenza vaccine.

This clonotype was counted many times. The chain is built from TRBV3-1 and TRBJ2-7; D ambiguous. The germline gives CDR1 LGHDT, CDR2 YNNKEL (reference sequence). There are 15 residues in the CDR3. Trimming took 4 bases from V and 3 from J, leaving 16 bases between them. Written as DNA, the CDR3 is TGTGCCAGCAGCCCGACTCTGTCGCAGATCTACGAGCAGTACTTC. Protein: CASSPTLSQIYEQYF.

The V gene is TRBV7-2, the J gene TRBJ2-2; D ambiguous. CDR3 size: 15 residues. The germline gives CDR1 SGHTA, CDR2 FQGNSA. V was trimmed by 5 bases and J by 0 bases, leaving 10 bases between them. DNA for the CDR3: TGTGCCAGCAGCCGCAGTTGGGCGAACACCGGGGAGCTGTTTTTT. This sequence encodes CASSRSWANTGELFF.

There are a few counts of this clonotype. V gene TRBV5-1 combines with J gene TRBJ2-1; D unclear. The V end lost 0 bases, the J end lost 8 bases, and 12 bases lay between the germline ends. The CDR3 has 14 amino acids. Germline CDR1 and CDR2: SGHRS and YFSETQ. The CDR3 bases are TGCGCCAGCAGCTTGGGCTGGATTACAGATGAGCAGTTCTTC. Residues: CASSLGWITDEQFF.

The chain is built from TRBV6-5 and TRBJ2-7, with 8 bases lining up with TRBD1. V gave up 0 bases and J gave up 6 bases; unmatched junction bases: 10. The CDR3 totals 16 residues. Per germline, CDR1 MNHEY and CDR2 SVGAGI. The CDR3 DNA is TGTGCCAGCAGTTACTCGATACGTGCAGGGGGCGGCGAGCAGTACTTC. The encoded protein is CASSYSIRAGGGEQYF.

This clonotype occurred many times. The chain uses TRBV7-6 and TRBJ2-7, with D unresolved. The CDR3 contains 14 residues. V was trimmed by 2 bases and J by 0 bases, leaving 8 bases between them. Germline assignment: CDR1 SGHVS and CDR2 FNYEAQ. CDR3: CASSLSEDSYEQYF. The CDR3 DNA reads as TGTGCCAGCAGCTTATCGGAAGACTCCTACGAGCAGTACTTC.

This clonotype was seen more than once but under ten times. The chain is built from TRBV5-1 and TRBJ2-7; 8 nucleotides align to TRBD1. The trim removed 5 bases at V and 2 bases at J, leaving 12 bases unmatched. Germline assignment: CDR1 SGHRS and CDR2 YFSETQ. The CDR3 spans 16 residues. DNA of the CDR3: TGCGCCAGCAGTTTTGGTCTCGGACAGGGTGCCTACGAGCAGTACTTC. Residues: CASSFGLGQGAYEQYF.

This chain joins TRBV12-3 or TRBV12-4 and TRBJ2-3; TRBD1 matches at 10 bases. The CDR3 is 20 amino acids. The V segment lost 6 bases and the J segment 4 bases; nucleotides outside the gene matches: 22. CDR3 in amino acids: CASSLTARMFGTGASDTQYF. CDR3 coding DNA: TGTGCCAGCAGCTTAACGGCTAGGATGTTCGGGACAGGGGCGTCAGATACGCAGTATTTT.

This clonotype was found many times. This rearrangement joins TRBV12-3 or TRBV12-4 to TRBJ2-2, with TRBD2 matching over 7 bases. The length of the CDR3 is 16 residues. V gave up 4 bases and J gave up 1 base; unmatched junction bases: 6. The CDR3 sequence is CASSSFSGGNTGELFF. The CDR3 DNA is TGTGCCAGCAGTTCCTTTTCGGGGGGGAACACCGGGGAGCTGTTTTTT.

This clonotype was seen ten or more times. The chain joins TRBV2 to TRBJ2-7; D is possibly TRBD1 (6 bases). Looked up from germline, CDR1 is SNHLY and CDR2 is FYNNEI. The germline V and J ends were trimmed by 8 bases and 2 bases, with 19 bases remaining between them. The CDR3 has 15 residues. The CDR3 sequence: CASAHRDIRPYEQYF. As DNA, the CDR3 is TGTGCCAGCGCTCACCGGGACATCCGGCCCTACGAGCAGTACTTC.

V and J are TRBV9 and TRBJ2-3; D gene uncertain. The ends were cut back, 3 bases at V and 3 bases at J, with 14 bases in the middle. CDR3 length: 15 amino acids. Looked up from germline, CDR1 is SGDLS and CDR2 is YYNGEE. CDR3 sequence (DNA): TGTGCCAGCAGCGCCCAGACTCTCCCAACAGATACGCAGTATTTT. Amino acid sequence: CASSAQTLPTDTQYF.

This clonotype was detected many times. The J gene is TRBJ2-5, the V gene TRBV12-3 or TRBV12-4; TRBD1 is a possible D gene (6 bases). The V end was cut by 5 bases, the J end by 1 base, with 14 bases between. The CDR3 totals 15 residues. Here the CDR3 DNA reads TGTGCCAGCAGTCCCACGGGACAATCCCAAGAGACCCAGTACTTC. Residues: CASSPTGQSQETQYF.

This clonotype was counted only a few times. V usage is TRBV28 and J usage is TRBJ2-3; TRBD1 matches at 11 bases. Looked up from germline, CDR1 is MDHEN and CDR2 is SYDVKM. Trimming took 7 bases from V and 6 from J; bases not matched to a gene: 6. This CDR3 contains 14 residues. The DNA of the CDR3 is TGTGCCAGCATGCCGGGACAGGGGGTGGATACGCAGTATTTT. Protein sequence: CASMPGQGVDTQYF.

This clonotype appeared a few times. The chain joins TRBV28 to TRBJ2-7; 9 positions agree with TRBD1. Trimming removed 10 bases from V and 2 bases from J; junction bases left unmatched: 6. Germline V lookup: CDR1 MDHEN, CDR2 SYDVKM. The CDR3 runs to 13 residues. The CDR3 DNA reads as TGTGCCACCTCCGGGACAGGGACCTACGAGCAGTACTTC. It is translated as CATSGTGTYEQYF.

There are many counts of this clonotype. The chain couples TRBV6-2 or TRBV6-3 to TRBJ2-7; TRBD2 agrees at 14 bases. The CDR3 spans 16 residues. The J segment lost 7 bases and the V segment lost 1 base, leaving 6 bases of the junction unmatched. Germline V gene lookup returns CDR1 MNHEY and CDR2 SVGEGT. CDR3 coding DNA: TGTGCCAGCAGTTACTTGGGACTAGCGGGAGTTTTTGAGCAGTACTTC. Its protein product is CASSYLGLAGVFEQYF.

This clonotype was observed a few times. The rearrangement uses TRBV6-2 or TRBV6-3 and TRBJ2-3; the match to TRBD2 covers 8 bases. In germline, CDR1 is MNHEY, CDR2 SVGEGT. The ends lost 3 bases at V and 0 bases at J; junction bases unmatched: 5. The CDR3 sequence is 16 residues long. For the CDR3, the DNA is TGTGCCAGCAGTTATACGAGCGGGAGAAGCACAGATACGCAGTATTTT. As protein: CASSYTSGRSTDTQYF.

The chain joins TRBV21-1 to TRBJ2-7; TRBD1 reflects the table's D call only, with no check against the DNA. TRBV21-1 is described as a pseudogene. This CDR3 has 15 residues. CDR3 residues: CASWDRGHPSYEQYF. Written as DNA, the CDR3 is TGTGCAAGCTGGGACAGGGGGCACCCCTCCTACGAGCAGTACTTC.

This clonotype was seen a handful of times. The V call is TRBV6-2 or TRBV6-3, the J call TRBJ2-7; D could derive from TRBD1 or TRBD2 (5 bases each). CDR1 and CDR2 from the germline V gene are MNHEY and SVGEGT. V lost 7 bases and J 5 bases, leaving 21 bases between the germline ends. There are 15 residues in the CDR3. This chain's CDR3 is CASIKRGPQAHEQYF. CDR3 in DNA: TGTGCCAGCATCAAAAGGGGACCTCAGGCCCACGAGCAGTACTTC.

The CDR3 spells CSARDGLAGGERNEQYF. The CDR3 bases are TGCAGTGCTAGAGATGGGCTAGCGGGAGGAGAAAGAAACGAGCAGTACTTC. The chain recombines TRBV20-1 with TRBJ2-7; 11 bases align to TRBD2. Germline assignment: CDR1 DFQATT and CDR2 SNEGSKA (reference sequence). The CDR3 extends over 17 amino acids. After removal of 0 bases from V and 5 bases from J, the junction contained 12 bases not matched to a gene.

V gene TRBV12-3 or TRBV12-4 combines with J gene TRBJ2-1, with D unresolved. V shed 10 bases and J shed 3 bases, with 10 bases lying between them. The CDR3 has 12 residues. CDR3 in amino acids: CAIGLGYNEQFF. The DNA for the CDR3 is TGTGCCATCGGCCTCGGCTACAATGAGCAGTTCTTC.

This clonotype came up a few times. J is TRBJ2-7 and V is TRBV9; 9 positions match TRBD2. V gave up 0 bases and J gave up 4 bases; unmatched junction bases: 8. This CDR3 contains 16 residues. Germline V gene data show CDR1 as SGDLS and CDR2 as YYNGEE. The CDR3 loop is CASSVEGLAGMYEQYF. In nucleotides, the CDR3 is TGTGCCAGCAGCGTAGAGGGACTAGCTGGAATGTACGAGCAGTACTTC.

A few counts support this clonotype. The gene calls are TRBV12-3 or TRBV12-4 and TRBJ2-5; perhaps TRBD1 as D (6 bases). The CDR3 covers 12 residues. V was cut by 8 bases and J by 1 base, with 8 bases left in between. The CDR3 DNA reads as TGTGCCAGCCACAGGGCCCAAGAGACCCAGTACTTC. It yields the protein CASHRAQETQYF.